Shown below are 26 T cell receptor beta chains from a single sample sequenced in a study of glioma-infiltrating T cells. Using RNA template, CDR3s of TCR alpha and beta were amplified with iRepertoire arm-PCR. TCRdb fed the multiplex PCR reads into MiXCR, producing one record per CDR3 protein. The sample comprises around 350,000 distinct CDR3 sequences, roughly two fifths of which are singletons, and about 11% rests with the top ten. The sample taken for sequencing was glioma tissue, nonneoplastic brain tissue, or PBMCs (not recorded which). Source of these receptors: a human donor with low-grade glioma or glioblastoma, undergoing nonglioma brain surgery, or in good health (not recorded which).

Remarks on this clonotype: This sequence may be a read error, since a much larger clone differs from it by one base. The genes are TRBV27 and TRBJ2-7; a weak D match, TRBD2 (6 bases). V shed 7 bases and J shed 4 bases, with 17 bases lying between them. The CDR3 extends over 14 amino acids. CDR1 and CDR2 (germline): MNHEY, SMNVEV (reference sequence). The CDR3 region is CASTPLIGGYEQYF. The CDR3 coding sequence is TGTGCCAGCACTCCCCTTATCGGGGGTTACGAGCAGTACTTC.

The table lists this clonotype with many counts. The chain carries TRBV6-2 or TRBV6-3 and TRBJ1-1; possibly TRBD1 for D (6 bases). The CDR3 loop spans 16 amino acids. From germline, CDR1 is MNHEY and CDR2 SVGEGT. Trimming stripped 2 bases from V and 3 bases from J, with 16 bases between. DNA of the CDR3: TGTGCCAGCAGTTACACCTTACAGGGAGTTTACACTGAAGCTTTCTTT. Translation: CASSYTLQGVYTEAFF.

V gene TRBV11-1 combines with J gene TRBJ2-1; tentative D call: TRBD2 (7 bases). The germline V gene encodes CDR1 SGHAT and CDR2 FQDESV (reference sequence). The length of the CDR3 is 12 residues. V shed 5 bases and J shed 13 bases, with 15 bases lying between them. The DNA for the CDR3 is TGTGCCAGCAGCCAGGGAGGGGGTACCCAGTTCTTC. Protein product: CASSQGGGTQFF.

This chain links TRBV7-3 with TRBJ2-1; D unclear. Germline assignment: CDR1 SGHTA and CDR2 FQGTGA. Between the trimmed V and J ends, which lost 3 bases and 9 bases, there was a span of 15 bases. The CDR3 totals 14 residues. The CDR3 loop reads CASSFSGRVSEQFF. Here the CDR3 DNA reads TGTGCCAGCAGCTTCAGTGGAAGGGTCAGTGAGCAGTTCTTC.

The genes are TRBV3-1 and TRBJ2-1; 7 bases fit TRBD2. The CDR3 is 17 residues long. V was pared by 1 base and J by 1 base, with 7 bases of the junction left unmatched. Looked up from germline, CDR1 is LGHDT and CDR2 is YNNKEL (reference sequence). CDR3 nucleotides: TGTGCCAGCAGCCAAGTGATCGGGAGGAGGTCCTACAATGAGCAGTTCTTC. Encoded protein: CASSQVIGRRSYNEQFF.

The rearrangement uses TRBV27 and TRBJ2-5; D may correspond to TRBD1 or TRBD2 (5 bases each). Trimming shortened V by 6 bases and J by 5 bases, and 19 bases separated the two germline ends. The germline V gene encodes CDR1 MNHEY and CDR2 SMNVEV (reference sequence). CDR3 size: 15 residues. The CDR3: CASSWDVGRRETQYF. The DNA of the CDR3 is TGTGCCAGCAGCTGGGACGTGGGGCGTAGGGAGACCCAGTACTTC.

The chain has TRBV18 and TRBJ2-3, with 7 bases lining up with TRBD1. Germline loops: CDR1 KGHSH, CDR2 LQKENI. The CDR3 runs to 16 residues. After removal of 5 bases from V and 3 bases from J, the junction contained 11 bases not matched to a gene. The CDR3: CASSSSGAGGTDTQYF. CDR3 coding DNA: TGTGCCAGCTCATCATCTGGGGCAGGGGGAACAGATACGCAGTATTTT.

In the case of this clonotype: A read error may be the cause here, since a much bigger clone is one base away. This chain's CDR3 is CASRPVLERAFF. CDR3 DNA: TGTGCCAGCAGGCCCGTCCTGGAAAGAGCTTTCTTT. The chain recombines TRBV6-2 or TRBV6-3 with TRBJ1-1; D ambiguous. This CDR3 has 12 residues. The germline gives CDR1 MNHEY, CDR2 SVGEGT. Trimming removed 6 bases from V and 10 bases from J, with 15 bases in between.

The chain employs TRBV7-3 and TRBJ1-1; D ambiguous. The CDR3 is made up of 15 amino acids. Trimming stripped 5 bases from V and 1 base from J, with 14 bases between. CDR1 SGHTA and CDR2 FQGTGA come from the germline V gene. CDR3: CASSPKPGANTEAFF. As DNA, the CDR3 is TGTGCCAGCAGCCCCAAACCGGGAGCGAACACTGAAGCTTTCTTT.

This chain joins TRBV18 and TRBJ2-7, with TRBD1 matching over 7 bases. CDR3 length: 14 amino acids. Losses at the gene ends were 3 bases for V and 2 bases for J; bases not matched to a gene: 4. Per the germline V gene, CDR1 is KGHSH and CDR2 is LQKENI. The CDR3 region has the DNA TGTGCCAGCTCACCGACGGGACAGACCTACGAGCAGTACTTC. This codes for CASSPTGQTYEQYF.

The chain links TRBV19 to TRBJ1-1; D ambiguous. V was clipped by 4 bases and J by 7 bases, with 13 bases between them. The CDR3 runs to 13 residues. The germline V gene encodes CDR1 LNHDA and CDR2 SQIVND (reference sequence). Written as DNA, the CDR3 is TGTGCCAGTAGTAGGAGCCAGGCAAATGAAGCTTTCTTT. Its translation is CASSRSQANEAFF.

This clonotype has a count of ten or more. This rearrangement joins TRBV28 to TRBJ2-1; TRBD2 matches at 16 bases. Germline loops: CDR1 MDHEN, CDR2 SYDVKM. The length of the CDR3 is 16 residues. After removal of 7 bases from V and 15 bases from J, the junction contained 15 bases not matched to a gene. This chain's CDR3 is CASTSPGLAGGGILFF. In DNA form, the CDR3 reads TGTGCCAGCACCTCACCGGGACTAGCGGGAGGGGGGATTCTGTTCTTC.

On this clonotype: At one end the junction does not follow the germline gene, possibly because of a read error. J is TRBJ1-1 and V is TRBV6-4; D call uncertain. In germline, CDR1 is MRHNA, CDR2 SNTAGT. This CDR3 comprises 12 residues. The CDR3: CADDILKTEAFF. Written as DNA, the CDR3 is TGTGCCGACGACATATTGAAGACTGAAGCTTTCTTT.

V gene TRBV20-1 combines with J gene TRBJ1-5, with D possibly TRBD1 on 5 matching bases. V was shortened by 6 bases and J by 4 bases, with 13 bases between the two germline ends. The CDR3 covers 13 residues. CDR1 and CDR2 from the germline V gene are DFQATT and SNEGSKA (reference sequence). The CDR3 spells CSASRDDNQPQHF. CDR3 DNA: TGCAGTGCGAGCCGGGACGATAATCAGCCCCAGCATTTT.

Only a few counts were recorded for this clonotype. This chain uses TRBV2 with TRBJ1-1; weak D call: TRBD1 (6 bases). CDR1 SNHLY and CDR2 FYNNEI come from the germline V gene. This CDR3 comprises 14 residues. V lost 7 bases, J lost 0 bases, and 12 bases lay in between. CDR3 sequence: CASTGQFMNTEAFF. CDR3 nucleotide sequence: TGTGCCAGCACTGGACAGTTCATGAACACTGAAGCTTTCTTT.

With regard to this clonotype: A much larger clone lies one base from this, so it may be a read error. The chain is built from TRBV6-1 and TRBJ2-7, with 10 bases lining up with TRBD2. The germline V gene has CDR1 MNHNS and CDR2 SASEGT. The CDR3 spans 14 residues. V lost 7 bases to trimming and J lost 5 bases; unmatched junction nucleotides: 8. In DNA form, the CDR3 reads TGTGCCAGCATTAGGACTAGCGGTTCCCACGAGCAGTACTTC. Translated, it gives CASIRTSGSHEQYF.

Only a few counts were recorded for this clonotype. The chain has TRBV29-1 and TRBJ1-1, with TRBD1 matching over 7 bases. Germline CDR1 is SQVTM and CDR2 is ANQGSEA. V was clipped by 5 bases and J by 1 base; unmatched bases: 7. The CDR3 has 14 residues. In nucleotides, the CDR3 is TGCAGCGTTCCACGGACAGGAGAGAACACTGAAGCTTTCTTT. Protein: CSVPRTGENTEAFF.

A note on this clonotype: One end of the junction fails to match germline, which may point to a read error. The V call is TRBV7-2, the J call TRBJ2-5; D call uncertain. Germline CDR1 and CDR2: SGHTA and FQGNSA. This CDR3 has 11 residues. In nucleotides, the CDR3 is TGTGCCAGCAACTTAGAGGAGACCAAGTACTTC. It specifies CASNLEETKYF.

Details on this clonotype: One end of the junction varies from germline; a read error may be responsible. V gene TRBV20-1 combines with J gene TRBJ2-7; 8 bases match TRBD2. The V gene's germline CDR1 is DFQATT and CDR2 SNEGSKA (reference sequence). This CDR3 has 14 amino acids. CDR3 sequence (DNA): TGCAGTGCTAGCCCGACTAGCGCGTCCTATGAGCAGTACTTC. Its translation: CSASPTSASYEQYF.

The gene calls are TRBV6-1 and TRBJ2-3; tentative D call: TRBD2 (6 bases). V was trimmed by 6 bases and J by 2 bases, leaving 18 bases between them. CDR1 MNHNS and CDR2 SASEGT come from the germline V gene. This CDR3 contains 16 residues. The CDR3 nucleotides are TGTGCCAGCAGCCGCCGGGGCGCGGGAATCACAGATACGCAGTATTTT. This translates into CASSRRGAGITDTQYF.

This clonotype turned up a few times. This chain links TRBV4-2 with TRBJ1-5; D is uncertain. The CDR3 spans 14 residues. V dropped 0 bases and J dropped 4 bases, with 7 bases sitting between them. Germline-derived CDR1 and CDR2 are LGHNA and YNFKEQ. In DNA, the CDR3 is TGTGCCAGCAGCCAAGACCCGTTGAATCAGCCCCAGCATTTT. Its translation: CASSQDPLNQPQHF.

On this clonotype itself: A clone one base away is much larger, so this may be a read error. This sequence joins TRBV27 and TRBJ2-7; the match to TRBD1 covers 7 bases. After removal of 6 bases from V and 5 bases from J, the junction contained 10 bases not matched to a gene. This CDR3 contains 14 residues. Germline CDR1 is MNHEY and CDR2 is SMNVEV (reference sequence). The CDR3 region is CASRPGQRTHEQYF. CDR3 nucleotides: TGTGCCAGCAGGCCGGGACAGCGAACCCACGAGCAGTACTTC.

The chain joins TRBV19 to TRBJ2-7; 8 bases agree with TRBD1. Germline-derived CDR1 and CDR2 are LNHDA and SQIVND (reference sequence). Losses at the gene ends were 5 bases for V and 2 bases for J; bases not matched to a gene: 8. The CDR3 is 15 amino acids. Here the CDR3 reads CASSSPGQGTYEQYF. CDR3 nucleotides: TGTGCCAGTAGTTCACCAGGACAGGGTACCTACGAGCAGTACTTC. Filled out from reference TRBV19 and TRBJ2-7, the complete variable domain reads DGGITQSPKYLFRKEGQNVTLSCEQNLNHDAMYWYRQDPGQGLRLIYYSQIVNDFQKGDIAEGYSVSREKKESFPLTVTSAQKNPTAFYLCASSSPGQGTYEQYFGPGTRLTVT.

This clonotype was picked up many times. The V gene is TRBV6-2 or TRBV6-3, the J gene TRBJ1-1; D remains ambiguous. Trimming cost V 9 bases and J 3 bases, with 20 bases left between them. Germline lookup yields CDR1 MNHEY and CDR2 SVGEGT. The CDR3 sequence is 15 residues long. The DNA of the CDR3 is TGTGCCAGTTACTCCTTGAGAGCTCGGGACACTGAAGCTTTCTTT. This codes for CASYSLRARDTEAFF.

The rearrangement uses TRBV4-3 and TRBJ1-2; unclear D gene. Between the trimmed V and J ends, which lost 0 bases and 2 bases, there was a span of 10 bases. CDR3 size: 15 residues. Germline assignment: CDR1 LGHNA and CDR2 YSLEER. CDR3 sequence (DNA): TGCGCCAGCAGCCAAGAACGAACCTTCAACTATGGCTACACCTTC. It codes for CASSQERTFNYGYTF.

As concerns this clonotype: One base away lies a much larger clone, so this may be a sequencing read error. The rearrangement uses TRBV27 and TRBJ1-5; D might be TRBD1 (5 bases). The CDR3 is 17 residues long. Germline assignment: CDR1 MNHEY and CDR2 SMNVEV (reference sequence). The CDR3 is CASSPLQGGLRNRPQHF. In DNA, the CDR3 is TGTGCCAGCAGTCCTCTTCAGGGAGGGCTTCGAAATCGGCCCCAGCATTTT.